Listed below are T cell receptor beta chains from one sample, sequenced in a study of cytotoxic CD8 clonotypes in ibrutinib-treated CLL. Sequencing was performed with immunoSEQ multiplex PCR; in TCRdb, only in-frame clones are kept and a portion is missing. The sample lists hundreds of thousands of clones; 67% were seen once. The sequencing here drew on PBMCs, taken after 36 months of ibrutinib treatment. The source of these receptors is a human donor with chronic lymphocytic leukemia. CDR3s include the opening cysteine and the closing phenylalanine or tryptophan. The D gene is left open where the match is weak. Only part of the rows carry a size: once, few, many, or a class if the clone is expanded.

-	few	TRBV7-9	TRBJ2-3	TGTGCCAGCAGCTCCAAGGGGGGAGCGGCAGATACGCAGTATTTT	CASSSKGGAADTQYF
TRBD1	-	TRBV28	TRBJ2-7	TGTGCCAGCAGTCCCTCCGGGACAGACCTCTACGAGCAGTACTTC	CASSPSGTDLYEQYF
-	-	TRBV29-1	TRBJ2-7	TGCAGCGTTGACGGCTCCTCGAAGGGCGAGCAGTACTTC	CSVDGSSKGEQYF
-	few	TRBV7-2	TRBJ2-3	TGTGCCAGCAGCTTAGAGGGCCGCCCAGATACGCAGTATTTT	CASSLEGRPDTQYF
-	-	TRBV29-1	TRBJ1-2	TGCAGCGTGGAGGGGGGGCGCAGAAGGTACTATGGCTACACCTTC	CSVEGGRRRYYGYTF
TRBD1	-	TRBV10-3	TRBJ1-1	TGTGCCACTACCGGGACAGGTTACACTGAAGCTTTCTTT	CATTGTGYTEAFF
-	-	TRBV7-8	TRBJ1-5	TGTGCCAGCAGTCAGTCACGACAGGATGATCAGCCCCAGCATTTT	CASSQSRQDDQPQHF
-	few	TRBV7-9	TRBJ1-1	TGTGCCAGCAGGGCTGGGGGGATGAACACTGAAGCTTTCTTT	CASRAGGMNTEAFF
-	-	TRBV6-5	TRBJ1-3	TGTGCCAGCATTGACAGCTCTGGAAACACCATATATTTT	CASIDSSGNTIYF
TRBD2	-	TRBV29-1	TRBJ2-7	TGCAGCGTTGCAGCCGGGGGGAGCTCCTACGAGCAGTACTTC	CSVAAGGSSYEQYF
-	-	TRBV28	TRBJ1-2	TGTGCCAGCCTTAGTCCTAACTATGGCTACACCTTC	CASLSPNYGYTF
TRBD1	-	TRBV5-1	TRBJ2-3	TGCGCCAGCAGCTTAATCCCCAGCGACAGGGCCCCAGATACGCAGTATTTT	CASSLIPSDRAPDTQYF
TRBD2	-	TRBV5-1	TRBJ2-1	TGCGCCAGCAGCTTGTTGACTAGCGGGACTCATGAGCAGTTCTTC	CASSLLTSGTHEQFF
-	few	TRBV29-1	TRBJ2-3	TGCAGCGTTGATGGGGCGGCTCAGTATTTT	CSVDGAAQYF
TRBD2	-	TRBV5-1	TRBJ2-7	TGCGCCAGCAGCTTGGGATGGACTAGCGACCTCTACGAGCAGTACTTC	CASSLGWTSDLYEQYF
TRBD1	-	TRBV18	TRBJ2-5	TGTGCCAGCTCACACGACAGGGGGCAATACATCCAAGAGACCCAGTACTTC	CASSHDRGQYIQETQYF
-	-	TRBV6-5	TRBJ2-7	TGTGCCAGCAGTACCCGTCCGGAGGCCTACGAGCAGTACTTC	CASSTRPEAYEQYF
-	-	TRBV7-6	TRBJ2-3	TGTGCCAGCAGCTTCGGGACTCCGGTTACGCAGTATTTT	CASSFGTPVTQYF
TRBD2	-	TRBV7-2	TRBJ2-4	TGTGCCAGCAGCTTAGTTCGACTAGCGGGAGAGGGCAAAAACATTCAGTACTTC	CASSLVRLAGEGKNIQYF
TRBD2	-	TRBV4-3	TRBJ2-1	TGCGCCAGCAGCCAACGGACTAGCGGAGCTAATGAGCAGTTCTTC	CASSQRTSGANEQFF
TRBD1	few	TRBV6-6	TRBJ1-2	TGTGCCAGCAGTTACTCGAGCACAGGGGGCGGGTATGGCTACACCTTC	CASSYSSTGGGYGYTF
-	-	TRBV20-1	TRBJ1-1	TGCAGTGCACCACAGTACACGGAAGCTTTCTTT	CSAPQYTEAFF
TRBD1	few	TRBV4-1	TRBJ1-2	TGCGCCAGCAGCCAGGGACAGGGCCCTGGTGGTGGCTACACCTTC	CASSQGQGPGGGYTF
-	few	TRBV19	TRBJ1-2	TGTGCCAGCCGAGGGGATGGCTACACCTTC	CASRGDGYTF
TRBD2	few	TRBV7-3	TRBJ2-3	TGTGCCAGCAGCTTTCAGGGAGGGTCAGATACGCAGTATTTT	CASSFQGGSDTQYF
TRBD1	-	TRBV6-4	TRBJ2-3	TGTGCCAGCAGGACAGGGTCGGGGGATACGCAGTATTTT	CASRTGSGDTQYF
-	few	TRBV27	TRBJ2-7	TGTGCCAGCAGTTTAGGTGCCTCCTACGAGCAGTACTTC	CASSLGASYEQYF
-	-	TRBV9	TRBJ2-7	TGTGCCAGCAGCGTTAAGGGACACTCCTACGAGCAGTACTTC	CASSVKGHSYEQYF
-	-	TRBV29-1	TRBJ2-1	TGCAGCGTTGAAGATTTGTCAAGAGATTACAATGAGCAGTTCTTC	CSVEDLSRDYNEQFF
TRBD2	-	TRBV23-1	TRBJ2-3	TGCGCCAGCAGTCAATCCCCTCTAGCGGTTCAAGATACGCAGTATTTT	CASSQSPLAVQDTQYF
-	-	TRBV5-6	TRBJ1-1	TGTGCCAGCAGCTTGTTCATGAACACTGAAGCTTTCTTT	CASSLFMNTEAFF
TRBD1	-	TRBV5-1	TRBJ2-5	TGCGCCAGCAGCCCAAAGATGGACAGGGGGGGAGAGACCCAGTACTTC	CASSPKMDRGGETQYF
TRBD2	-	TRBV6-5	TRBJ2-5	TGTGCCAGCAGTACCTCGGCGGGGGGCTCGGAGACCCAGTACTTC	CASSTSAGGSETQYF
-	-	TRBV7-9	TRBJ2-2	TGTGCCAGCAAATACCTACTCGGGGAGCTGTTTTTT	CASKYLLGELFF
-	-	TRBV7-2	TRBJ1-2	TGTGCCAGCAGCTCCAGGGCGACTAACTATGGCTACACCTTC	CASSSRATNYGYTF
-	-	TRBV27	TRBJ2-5	TGTGCCAGCAGTTTGCGGGGCTCTCAAGAGACCCAGTACTTC	CASSLRGSQETQYF
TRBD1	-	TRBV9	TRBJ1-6	TGTGCCAGCAGCGTAGACCCGACAGGGAATATCTATAATTCACCCCTCCACTTT	CASSVDPTGNIYNSPLHF
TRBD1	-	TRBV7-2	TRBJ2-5	TGTGCCAGCAGCCCTCGACAGGGGGCAGTGACCCAGTACTTC	CASSPRQGAVTQYF
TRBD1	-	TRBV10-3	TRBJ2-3	TGTGCCATCAGTAAGGACAGGGGGCCAGATACGCAGTATTTT	CAISKDRGPDTQYF
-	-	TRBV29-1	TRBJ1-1	TGCAGCGTTGAAGTTCGGACTGAAGCTTTCTTT	CSVEVRTEAFF
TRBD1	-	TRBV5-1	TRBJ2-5	TGCGCCAGCAGCTGGACAGGGCAAGAGACCCAGTACTTC	CASSWTGQETQYF
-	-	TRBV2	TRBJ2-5	TGTGCCAGCAGTGAGAGAGCAGCCAAAGAGACCCAGTACTTC	CASSERAAKETQYF
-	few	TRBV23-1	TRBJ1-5	TGCGCCAGCAGTCACATGGGGGGATCGGGTCAGCCCCAGCATTTT	CASSHMGGSGQPQHF
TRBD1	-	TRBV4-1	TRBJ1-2	TGCGCCAGCAGCCATTTACAGGGGGCTGATGGCTACACCTTC	CASSHLQGADGYTF
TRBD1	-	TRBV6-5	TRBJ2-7	TGTGCCAGCAGGCCTCAGGGGGTTCACCTCTACGAGCAGTACTTC	CASRPQGVHLYEQYF
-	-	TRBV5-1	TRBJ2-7	TGCGCCAGCAGCTTAAACGGCGGGACCTCCTACGAGCAGTACTTC	CASSLNGGTSYEQYF
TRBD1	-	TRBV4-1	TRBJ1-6	TGCGCCAGCAGCCAAGAACCCACCATATCGACAGGGTCAACCTATAATTCACCCCTCCACTTT	CASSQEPTISTGSTYNSPLHF
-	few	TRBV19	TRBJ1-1	TGTGCCAGTAGTATCGGGTTTCAGGGACCGAACACTGAAGCTTTCTTT	CASSIGFQGPNTEAFF